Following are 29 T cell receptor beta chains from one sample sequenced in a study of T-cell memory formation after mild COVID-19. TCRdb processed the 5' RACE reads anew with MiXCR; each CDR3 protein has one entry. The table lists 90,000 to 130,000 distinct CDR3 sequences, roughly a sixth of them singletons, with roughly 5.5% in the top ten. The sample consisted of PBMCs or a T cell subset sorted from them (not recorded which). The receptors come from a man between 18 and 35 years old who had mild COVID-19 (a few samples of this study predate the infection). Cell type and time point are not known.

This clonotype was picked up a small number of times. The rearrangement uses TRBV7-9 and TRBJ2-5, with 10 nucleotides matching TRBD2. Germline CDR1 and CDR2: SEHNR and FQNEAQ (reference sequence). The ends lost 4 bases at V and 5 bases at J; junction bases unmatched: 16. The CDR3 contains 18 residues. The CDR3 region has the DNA TGTGCCAGCAGCTCCCCGGGGCATAGCGGGGGGATCTCGGAGACCCAGTACTTC. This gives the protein CASSSPGHSGGISETQYF. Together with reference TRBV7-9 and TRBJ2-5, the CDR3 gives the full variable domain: DTGVSQNPRHKITKRGQNVTFRCDPISEHNRLYWYRQTLGQGPEFLTYFQNEAQLEKSRLLSDRFSAERPKGSFSTLEIQRTEQGDSAMYLCASSSPGHSGGISETQYFGPGTRLLVL.

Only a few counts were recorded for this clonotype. In DNA, the CDR3 is TGTGCCAGCAGCCAACGCGGGGCAGGGGAGACCCAGTACTTC. This gives the protein CASSQRGAGETQYF. The V call is TRBV3-1, the J call TRBJ2-5, with D perhaps matching TRBD2 (6 bases). Trimming stripped 2 bases from V and 5 bases from J, with 12 bases between. In germline, CDR1 is LGHDT, CDR2 YNNKEL (reference sequence). This CDR3 region has 14 residues.

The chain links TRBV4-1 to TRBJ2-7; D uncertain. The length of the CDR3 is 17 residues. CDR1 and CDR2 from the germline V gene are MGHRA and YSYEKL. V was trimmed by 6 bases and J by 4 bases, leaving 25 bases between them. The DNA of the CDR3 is TGCGCCAGCAGATCCACCACTACCCGGGCCTCGAGATACGAGCAGTACTTC. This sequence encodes CASRSTTTRASRYEQYF.

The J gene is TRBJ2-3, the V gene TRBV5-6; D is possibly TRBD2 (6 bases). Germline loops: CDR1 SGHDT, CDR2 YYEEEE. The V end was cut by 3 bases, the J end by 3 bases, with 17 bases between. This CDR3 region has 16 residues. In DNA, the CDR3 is TGTGCCAGCAGCTCTCTGGGACTGACGGCAACAGATACGCAGTATTTT. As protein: CASSSLGLTATDTQYF.

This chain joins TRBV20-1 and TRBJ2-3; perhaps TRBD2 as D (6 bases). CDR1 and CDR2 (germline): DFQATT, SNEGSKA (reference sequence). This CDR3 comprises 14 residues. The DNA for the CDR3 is TGCAGCGCTGGGAGGCGGGGCCTCACAGATACGCAGTATTTT. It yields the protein CSAGRRGLTDTQYF.

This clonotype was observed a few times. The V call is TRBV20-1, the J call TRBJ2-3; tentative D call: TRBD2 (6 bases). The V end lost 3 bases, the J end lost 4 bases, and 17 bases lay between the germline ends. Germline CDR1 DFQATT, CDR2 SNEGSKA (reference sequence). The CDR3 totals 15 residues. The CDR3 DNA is TGCAGTGCTAGTCCCACGGGGGTGGGCCCAGATACGCAGTATTTT. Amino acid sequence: CSASPTGVGPDTQYF.

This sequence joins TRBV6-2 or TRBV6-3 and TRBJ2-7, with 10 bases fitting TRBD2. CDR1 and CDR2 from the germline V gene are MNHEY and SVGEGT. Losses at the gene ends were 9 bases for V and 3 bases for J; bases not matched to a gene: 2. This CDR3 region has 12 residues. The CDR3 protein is CASRTSGYEQYF. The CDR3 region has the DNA TGTGCCAGTAGGACTAGCGGCTACGAGCAGTACTTC.

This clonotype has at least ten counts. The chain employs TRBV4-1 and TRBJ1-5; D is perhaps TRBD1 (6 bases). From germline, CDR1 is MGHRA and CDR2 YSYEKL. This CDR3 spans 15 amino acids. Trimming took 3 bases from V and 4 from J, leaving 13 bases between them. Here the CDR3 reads CASSQGASANQPQHF. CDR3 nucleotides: TGCGCCAGCAGCCAGGGGGCCAGCGCTAATCAGCCCCAGCATTTT.

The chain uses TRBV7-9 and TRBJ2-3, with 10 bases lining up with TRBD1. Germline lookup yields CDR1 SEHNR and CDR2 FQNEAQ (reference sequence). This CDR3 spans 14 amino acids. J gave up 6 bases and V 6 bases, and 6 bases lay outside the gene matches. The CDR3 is CASSRDRGPDTQYF. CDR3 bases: TGTGCCAGCAGTCGTGACAGGGGGCCGGATACGCAGTATTTT. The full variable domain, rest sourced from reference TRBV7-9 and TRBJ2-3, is DTGVSQNPRHKITKRGQNVTFRCDPISEHNRLYWYRQTLGQGPEFLTYFQNEAQLEKSRLLSDRFSAERPKGSFSTLEIQRTEQGDSAMYLCASSRDRGPDTQYFGPGTRLTVL.

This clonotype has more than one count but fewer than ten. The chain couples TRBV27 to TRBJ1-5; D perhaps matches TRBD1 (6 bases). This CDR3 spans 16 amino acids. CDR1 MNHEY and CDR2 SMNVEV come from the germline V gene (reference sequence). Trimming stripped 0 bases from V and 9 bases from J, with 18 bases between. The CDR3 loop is CASSLSGGHLRGPQHF. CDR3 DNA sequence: TGTGCCAGCAGTTTATCTGGTGGACATCTCAGGGGGCCCCAGCATTTT.

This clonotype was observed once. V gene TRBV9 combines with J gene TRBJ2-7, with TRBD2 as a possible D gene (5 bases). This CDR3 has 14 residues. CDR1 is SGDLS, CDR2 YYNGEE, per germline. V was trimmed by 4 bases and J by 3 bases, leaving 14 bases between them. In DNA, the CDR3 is TGTGCCAGCAGCTTAGCCGGGGATGACTACGAGCAGTACTTC. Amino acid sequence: CASSLAGDDYEQYF.

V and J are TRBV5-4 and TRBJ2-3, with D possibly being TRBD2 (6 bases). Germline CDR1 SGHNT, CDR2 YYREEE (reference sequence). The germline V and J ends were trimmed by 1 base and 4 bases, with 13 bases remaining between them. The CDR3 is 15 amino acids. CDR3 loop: CASSLRRGEADTQYF. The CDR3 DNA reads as TGTGCCAGCAGCTTGAGGAGGGGAGAGGCAGATACGCAGTATTTT.

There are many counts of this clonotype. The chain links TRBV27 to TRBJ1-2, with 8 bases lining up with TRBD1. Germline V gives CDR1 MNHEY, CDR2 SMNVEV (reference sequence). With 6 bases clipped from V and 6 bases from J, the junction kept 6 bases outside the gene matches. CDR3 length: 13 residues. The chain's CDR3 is CASRRTGRDGYTF. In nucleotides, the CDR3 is TGTGCCAGCAGGCGGACAGGGAGGGATGGCTACACCTTC.

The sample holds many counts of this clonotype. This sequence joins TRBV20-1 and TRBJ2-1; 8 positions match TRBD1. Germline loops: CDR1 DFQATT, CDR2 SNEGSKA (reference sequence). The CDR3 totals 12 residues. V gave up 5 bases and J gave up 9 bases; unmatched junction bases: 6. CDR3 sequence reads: CSAAQGAGEQFF. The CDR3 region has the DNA TGCAGTGCTGCTCAGGGGGCAGGTGAGCAGTTCTTC.

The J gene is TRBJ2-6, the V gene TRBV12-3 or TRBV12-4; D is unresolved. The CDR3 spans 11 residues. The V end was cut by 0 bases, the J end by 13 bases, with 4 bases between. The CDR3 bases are TGTGCCAGCAGTTTAGCCCGGGTCCTGACTTTC. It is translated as CASSLARVLTF.

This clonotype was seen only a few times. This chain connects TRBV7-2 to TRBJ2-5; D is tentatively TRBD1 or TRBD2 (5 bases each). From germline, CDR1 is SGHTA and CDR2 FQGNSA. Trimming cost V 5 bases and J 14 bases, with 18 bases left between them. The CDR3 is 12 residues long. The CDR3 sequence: CASSDNRDLIYF. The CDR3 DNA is TGTGCCAGCAGCGACAACCGGGACCTAATATACTTC.

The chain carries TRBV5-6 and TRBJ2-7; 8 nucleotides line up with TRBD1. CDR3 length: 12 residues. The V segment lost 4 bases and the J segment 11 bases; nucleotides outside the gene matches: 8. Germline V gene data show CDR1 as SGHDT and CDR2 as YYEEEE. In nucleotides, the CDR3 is TGTGCCAGCAGCCTCACAGGGGGTGTAGAGTACGTC. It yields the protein CASSLTGGVEYV.

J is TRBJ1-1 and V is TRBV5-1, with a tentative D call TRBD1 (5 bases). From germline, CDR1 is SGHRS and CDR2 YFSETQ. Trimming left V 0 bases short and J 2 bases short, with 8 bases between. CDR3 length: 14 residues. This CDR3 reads CASSLVDINTEAFF. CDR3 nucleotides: TGCGCCAGCAGCTTGGTGGACATCAACACTGAAGCTTTCTTT.

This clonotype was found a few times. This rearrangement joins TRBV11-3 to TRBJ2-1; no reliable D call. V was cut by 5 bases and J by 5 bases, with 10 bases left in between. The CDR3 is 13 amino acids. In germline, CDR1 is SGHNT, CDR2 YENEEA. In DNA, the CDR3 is TGTGCCAGCAGCACGGACGCCAACAATGAGCAGTTCTTC. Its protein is CASSTDANNEQFF.

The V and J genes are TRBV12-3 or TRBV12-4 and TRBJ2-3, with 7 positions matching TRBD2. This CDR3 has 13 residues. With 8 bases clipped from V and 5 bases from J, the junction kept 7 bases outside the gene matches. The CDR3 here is CASDLTSRDTQYF. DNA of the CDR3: TGTGCCAGCGATTTGACTAGCCGAGATACGCAGTATTTT.

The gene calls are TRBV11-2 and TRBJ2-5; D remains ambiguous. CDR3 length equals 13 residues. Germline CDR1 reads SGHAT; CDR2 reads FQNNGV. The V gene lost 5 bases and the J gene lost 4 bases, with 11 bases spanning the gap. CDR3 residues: CASSVHKRETQYF. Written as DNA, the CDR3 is TGTGCCAGCAGCGTCCACAAGCGAGAGACCCAGTACTTC.

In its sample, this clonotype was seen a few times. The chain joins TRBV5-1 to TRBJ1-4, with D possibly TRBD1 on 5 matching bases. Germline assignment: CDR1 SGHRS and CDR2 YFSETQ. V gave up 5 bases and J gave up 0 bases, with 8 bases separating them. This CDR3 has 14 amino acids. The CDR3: CASRDTSTNEKLFF. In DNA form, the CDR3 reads TGCGCCAGCAGGGACACCTCAACTAATGAAAAACTGTTTTTT.

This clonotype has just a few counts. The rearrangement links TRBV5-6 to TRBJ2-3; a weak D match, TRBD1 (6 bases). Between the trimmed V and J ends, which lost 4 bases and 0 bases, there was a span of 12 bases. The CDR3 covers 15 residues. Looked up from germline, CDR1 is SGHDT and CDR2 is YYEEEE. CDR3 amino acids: CASSTSQGSTDTQYF. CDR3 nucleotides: TGTGCCAGCAGCACCTCACAGGGAAGCACAGATACGCAGTATTTT.

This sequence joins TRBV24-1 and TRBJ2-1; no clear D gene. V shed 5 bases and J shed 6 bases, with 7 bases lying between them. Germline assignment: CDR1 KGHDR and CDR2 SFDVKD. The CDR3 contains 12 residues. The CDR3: CATSGYGNEQFF. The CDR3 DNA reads TGTGCCACCAGTGGATACGGCAATGAGCAGTTCTTC.

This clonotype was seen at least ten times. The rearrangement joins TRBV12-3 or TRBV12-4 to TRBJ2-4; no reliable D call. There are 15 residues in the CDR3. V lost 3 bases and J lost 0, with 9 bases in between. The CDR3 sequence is CASSFYGSAKNIQYF. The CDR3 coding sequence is TGTGCCAGCAGTTTCTACGGTTCAGCCAAAAACATTCAGTACTTC.

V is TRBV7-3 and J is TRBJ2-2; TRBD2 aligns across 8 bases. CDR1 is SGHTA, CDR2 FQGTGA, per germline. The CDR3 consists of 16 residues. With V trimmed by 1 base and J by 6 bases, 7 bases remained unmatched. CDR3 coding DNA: TGTGCCAGCAGCTTAAATAGCGGGGTATTCGCCGGGGAGCTGTTTTTT. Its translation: CASSLNSGVFAGELFF.

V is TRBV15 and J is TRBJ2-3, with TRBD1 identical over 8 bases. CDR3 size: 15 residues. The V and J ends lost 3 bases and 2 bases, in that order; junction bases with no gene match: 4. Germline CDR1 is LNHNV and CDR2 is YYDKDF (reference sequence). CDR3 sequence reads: CATSSSDRATDTQYF. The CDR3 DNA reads TGTGCCACCAGCAGCTCGGACAGGGCCACAGATACGCAGTATTTT.

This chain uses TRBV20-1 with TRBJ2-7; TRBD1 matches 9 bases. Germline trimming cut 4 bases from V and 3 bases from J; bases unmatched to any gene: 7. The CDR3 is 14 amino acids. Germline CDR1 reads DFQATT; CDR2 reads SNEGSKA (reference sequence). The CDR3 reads CSATGTGLIYEQYF. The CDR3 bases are TGCAGTGCTACTGGGACAGGGCTAATCTACGAGCAGTACTTC.

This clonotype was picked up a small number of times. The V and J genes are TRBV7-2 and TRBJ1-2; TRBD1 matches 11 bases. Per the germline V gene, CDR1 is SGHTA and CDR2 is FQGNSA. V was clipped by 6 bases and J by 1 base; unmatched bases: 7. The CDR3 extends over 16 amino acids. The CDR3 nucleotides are TGTGCCAGCAGTCTGGACAGGGGGCGGATTAACTATGGCTACACCTTC. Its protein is CASSLDRGRINYGYTF.